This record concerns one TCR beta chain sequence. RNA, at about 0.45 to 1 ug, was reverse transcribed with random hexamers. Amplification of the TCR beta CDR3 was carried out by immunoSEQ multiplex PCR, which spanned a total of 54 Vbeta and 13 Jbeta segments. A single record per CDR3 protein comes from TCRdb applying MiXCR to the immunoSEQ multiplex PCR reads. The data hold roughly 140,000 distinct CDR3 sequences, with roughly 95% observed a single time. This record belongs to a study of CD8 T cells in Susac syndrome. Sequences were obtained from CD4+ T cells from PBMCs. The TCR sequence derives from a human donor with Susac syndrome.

The CDR3 DNA follows: TGTGCCAGCAGCTTAAGGAAGGGCCAAGAGACCCAGTACTTC. It specifies CASSLRKGQETQYF. The J gene is TRBJ2-5, the V gene TRBV7-2, with no clear D. The CDR3 runs to 14 residues. Germline V gives CDR1 SGHTA, CDR2 FQGNSA. Trimming took off 2 bases at V and 1 base at J, with 8 bases between the two ends.